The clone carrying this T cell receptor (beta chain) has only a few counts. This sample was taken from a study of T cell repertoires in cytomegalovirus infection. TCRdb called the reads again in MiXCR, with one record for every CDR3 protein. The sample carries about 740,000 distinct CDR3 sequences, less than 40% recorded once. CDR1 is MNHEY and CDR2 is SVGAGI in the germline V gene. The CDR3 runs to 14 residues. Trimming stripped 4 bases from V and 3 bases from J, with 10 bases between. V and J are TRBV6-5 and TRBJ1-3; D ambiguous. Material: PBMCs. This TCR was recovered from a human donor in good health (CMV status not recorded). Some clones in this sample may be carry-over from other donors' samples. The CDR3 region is CASSFWAGGNTIYF. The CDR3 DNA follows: TGTGCCAGCAGTTTTTGGGCGGGTGGAAACACCATATATTTT.